The clone carrying this T cell receptor (beta chain) was detected ten times or more. Its antigen remains unidentified. Germline V CDR1 and CDR2: SGHVS, FQNEAQ. This CDR3 spans 13 amino acids. Trimming removed 5 bases at V and 0 bases at J, with 7 bases between. Unique molecular identifiers were built into the TCRbeta library. TCRdb processed the PCR reads anew with MiXCR; each CDR3 protein has one entry. The table includes about 490,000 distinct CDR3 sequences, about 10% detected once. These data come from a study of T-cell reconstitution after alpha-beta-depleted transplantation in children. Study conclusions and caveats: Several hundred expanded graft clones reportedly supplied alpha-beta T cells about two months after transplant. In some patients, recipient T cells and intrathymic progenitors surviving conditioning explained high day-60 diversity. By one year post-transplant, T-cell counts and diversity largely arose from T cells that were newly produced.

This receptor was taken from a child aged 2 to 15 with inherited bone marrow failure, due to receive a stem cell transplant. The gene calls are TRBV7-8 and TRBJ1-1, with D tentatively TRBD1 (6 bases). The specimen was PBMCs, collected before TCRalphabeta/CD19-depleted stem cell transplant. This CDR3 is CASSRDMNTEAFF. The CDR3 DNA reads as TGTGCCAGCAGCCGGGACATGAACACTGAAGCTTTCTTT.